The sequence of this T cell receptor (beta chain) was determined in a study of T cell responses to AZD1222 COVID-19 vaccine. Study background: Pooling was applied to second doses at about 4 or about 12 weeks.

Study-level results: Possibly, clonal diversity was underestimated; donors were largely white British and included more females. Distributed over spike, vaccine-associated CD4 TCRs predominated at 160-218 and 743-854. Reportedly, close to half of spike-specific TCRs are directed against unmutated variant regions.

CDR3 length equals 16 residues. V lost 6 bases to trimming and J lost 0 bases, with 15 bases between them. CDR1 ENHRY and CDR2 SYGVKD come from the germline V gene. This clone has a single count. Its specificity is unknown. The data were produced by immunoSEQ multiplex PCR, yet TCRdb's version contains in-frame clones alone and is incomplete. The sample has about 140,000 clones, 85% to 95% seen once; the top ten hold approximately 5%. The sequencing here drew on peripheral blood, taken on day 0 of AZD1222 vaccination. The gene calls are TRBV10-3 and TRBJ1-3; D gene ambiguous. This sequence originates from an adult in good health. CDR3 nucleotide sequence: TGTGCCATCAGCCCCGGCCCAGGAAACTCTGGAAACACCATATATTTT. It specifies CAISPGPGNSGNTIYF.